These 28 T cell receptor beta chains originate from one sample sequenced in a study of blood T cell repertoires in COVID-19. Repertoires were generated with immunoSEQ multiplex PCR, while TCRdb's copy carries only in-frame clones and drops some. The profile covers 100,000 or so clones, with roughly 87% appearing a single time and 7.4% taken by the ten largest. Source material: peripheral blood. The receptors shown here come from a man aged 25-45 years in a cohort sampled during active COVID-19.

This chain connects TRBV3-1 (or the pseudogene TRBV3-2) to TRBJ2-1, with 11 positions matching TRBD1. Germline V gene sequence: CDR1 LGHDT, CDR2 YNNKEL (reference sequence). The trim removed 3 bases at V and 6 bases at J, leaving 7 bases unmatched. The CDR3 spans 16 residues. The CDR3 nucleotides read TGTGCCAGCAGCCAGTCCGGGACAGGGGGTCGCAATGAGCAGTTCTTC. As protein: CASSQSGTGGRNEQFF.

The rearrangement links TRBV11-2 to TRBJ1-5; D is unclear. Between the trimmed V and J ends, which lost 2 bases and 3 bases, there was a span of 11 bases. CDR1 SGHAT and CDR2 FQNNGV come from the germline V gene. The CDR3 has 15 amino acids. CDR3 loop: CASSLSYTVNQPQHF. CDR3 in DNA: TGTGCCAGCAGCTTAAGCTATACAGTCAATCAGCCCCAGCATTTT. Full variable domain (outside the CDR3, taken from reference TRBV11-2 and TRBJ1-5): EAGVAQSPRYKIIEKRQSVAFWCNPISGHATLYWYQQILGQGPKLLIQFQNNGVVDDSQLPKDRFSAERLKGVDSTLKIQPAKLEDSAVYLCASSLSYTVNQPQHFGDGTRLSIL.

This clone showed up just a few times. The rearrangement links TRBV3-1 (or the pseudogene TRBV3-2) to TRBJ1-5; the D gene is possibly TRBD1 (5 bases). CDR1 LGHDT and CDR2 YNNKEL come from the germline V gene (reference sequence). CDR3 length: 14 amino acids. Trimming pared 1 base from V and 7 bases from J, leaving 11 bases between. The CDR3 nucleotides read TGTGCCAGCAGCCAAGGGGGGAGGGCACAGCCCCAGCATTTT. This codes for CASSQGGRAQPQHF.

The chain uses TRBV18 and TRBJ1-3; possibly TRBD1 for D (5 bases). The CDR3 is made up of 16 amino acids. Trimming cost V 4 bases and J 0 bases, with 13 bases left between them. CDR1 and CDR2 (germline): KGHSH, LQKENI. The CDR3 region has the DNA TGTGCCAGCTCACTGAGCCGGGACTACTCTGGAAACACCATATATTTT. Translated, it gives CASSLSRDYSGNTIYF.

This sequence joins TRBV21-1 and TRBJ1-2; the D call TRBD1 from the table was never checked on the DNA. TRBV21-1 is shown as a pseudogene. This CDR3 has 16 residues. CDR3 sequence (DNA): TGTGCCAGCAACCTCTTGGAAGCAGGGCTGAACCATGGCTACACCTTC. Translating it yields CASNLLEAGLNHGYTF.

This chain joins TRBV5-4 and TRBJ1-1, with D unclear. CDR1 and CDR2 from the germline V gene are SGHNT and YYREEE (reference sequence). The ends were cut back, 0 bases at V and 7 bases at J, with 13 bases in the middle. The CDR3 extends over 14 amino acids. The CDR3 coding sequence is TGTGCCAGCAGCTTGGAAGACAATCGGGGTGAAGCTTTCTTT. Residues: CASSLEDNRGEAFF.

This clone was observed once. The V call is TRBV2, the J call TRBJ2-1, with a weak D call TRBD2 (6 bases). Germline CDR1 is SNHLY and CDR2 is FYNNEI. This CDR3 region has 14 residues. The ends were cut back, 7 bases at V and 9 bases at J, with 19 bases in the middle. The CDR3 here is CASKLLDGGAEQFF. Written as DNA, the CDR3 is TGTGCCAGCAAACTCCTTGATGGCGGGGCTGAGCAGTTCTTC.

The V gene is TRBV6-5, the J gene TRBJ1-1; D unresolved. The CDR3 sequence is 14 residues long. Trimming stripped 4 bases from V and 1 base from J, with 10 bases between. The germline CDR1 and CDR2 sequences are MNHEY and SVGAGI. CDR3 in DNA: TGTGCCAGCAGTTCCCCGGGTGGGAACACTGAAGCTTTCTTT. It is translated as CASSSPGGNTEAFF.

The CDR3 sequence: CASRIRGGSSYNEQFF. Here the CDR3 DNA reads TGTGCCAGCAGAATTAGGGGGGGCTCCTCCTACAATGAGCAGTTCTTC. The gene calls are TRBV27 and TRBJ2-1; TRBD2 might be the D (7 bases). CDR1 is MNHEY and CDR2 is SMNVEV in the germline V gene (reference sequence). The CDR3 consists of 16 residues. V lost 6 bases, J lost 0 bases, and 15 bases lay in between.

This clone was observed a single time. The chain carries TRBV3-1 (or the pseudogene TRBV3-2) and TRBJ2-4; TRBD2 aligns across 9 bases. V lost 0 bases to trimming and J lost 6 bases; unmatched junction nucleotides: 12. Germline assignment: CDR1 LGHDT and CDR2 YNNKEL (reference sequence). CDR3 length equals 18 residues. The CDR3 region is CASSQDWGSGGRGNIQYF. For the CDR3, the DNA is TGTGCCAGCAGCCAAGATTGGGGTAGCGGGGGCCGGGGAAACATTCAGTACTTC.

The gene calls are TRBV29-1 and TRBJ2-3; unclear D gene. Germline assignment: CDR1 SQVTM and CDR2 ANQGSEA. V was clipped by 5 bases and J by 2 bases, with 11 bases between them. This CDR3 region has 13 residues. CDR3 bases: TGCAGCGTTATAGTCACCCCCACAGATACGCAGTATTTT. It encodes CSVIVTPTDTQYF.

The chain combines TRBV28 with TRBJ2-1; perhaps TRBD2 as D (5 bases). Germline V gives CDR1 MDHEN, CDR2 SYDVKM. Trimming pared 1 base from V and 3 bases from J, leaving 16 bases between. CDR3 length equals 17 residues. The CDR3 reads CASSLLGSLGLYNEQFF. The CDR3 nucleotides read TGTGCCAGCAGTTTATTAGGGAGTCTAGGGCTCTACAATGAGCAGTTCTTC.

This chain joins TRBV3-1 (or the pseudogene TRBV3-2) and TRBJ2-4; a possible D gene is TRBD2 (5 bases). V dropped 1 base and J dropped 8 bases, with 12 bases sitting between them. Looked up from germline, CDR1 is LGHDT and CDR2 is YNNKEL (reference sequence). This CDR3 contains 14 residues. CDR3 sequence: CASSQVGGRDIQYF. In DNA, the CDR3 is TGTGCCAGCAGCCAAGTCGGTGGGCGGGACATTCAGTACTTC.

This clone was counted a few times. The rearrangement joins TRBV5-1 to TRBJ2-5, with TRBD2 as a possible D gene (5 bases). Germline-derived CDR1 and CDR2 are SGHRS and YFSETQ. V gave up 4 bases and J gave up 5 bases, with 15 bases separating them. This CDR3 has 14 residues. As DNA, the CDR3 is TGCGCCAGCAGCAGAGGTGCCTCGGGGGAGACCCAGTACTTC. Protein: CASSRGASGETQYF.

CDR3: CSVVKASGTDTQYF. The CDR3 DNA sequence: TGCAGCGTTGTCAAGGCTAGCGGGACAGATACGCAGTATTTT. V usage is TRBV29-1 and J usage is TRBJ2-3, with 8 nucleotides matching TRBD2. Germline CDR1 is SQVTM and CDR2 is ANQGSEA. The CDR3 length is 14 residues. Trimming removed 4 bases from V and 3 bases from J; junction bases left unmatched: 6.

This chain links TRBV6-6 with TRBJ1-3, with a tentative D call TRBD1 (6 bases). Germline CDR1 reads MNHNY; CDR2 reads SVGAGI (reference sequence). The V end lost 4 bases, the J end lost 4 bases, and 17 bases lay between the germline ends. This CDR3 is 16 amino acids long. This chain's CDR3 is CASSSPGGASGNTIYF. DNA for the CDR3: TGTGCCAGCAGTTCCCCGGGGGGGGCGTCGGGAAACACCATATATTTT.

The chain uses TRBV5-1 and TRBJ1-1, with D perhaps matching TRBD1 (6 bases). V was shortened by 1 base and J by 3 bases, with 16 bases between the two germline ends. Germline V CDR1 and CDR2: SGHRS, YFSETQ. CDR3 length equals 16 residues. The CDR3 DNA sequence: TGCGCCAGCAGCTTGCTGGGGGCGCGGTTGGACACTGAAGCTTTCTTT. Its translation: CASSLLGARLDTEAFF.

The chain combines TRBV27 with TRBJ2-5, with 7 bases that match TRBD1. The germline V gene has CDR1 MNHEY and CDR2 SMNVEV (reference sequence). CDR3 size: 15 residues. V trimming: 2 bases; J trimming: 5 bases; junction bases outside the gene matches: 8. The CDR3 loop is CASSLDFGTVETQYF. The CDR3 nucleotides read TGTGCCAGCAGTTTAGATTTCGGGACAGTGGAGACCCAGTACTTC.

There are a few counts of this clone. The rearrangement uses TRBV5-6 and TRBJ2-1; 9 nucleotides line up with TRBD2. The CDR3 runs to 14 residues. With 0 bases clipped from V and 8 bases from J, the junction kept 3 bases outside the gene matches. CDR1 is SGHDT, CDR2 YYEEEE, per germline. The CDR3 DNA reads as TGTGCCAGCAGCTTGGGCGGGGGGGTGTATGAGCAGTTCTTC. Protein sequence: CASSLGGGVYEQFF.

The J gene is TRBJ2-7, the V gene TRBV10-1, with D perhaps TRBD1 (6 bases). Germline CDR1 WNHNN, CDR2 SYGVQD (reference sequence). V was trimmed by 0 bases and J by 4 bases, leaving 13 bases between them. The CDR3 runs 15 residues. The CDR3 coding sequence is TGCGCCAGCAGTGAGTCGGGGCAGGGGAGTTACGAGCAGTACTTC. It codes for CASSESGQGSYEQYF.

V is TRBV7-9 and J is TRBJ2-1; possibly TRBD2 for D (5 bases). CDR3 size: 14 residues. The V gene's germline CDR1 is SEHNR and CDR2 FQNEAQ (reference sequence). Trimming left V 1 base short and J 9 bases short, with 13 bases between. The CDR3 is CASSLVGRRSEQFF. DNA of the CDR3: TGTGCCAGCAGCTTAGTGGGGAGACGGAGTGAGCAGTTCTTC.

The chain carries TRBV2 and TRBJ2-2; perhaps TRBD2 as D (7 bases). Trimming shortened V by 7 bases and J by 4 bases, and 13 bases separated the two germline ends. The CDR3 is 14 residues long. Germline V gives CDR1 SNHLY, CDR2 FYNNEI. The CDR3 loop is CASKGGAATGELFF. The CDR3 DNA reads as TGTGCCAGCAAGGGGGGGGCCGCCACCGGGGAGCTGTTTTTT.

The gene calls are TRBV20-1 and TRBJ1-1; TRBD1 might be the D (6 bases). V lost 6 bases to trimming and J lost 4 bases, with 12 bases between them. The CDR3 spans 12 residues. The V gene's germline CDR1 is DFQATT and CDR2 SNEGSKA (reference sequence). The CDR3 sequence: CSASQGSTEAFF. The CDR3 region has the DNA TGCAGTGCCAGTCAGGGGAGCACTGAAGCTTTCTTT.

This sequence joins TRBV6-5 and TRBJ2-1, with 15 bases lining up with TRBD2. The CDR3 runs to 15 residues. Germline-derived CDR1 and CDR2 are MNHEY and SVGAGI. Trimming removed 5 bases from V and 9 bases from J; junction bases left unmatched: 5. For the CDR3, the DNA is TGTGCCAGCAGTCGGACTAGCGGGGGGGCCCTTGAGCAGTTCTTC. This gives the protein CASSRTSGGALEQFF.

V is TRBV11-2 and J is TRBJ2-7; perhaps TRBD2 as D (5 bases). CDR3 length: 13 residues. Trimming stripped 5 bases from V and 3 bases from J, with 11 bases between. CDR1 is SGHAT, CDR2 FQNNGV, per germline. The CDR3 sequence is CASSPPRDYEQYF. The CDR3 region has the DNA TGTGCCAGCAGCCCACCACGGGACTACGAGCAGTACTTC.

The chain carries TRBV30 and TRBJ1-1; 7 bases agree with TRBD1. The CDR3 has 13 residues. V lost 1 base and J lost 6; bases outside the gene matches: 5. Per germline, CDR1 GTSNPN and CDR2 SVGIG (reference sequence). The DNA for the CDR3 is TGTGCCTGGAGTGGGACAGGCTTTCCTGAAGCTTTCTTT. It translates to CAWSGTGFPEAFF. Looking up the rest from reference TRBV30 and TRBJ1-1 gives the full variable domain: SQTIHQWPATLVQPVGSPLSLECTVEGTSNPNLYWYRQAAGRGLQLLFYSVGIGQISSEVPQNLSASRPQDRQFILSSKKLLLSDSGFYLCAWSGTGFPEAFFGQGTRLTVV.

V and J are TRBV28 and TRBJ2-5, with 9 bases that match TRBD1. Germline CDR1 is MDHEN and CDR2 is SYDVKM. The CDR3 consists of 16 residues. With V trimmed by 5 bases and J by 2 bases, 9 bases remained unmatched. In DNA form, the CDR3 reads TGTGCCAGCAGTGGGGGGACAGGGACGGCGCAAGAGACCCAGTACTTC. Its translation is CASSGGTGTAQETQYF. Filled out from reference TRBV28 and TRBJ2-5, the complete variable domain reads DVKVTQSSRYLVKRTGEKVFLECVQDMDHENMFWYRQDPGLGLRLIYFSYDVKMKEKGDIPEGYSVSREKKERFSLILESASTNQTSMYLCASSGGTGTAQETQYFGPGTRLLVL.

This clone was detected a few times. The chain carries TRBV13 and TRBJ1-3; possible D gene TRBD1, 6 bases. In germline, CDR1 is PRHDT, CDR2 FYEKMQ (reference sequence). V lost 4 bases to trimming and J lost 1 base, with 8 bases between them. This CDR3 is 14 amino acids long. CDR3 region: CASSSRGSGNTIYF. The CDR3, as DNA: TGTGCCAGCAGCTCCAGGGGTTCTGGAAACACCATATATTTT.